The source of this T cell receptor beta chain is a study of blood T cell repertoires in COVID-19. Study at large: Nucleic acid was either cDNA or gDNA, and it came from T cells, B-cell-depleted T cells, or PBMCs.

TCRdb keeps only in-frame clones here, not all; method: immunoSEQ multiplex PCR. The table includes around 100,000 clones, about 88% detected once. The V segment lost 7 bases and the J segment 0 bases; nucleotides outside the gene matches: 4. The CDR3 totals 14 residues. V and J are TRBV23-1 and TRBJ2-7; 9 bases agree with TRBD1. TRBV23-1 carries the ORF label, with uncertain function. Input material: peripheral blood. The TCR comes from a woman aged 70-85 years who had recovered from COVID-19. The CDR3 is CASTRDRDSYEQYF. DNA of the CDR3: TGCGCCAGCACGAGGGACAGGGACTCCTACGAGCAGTACTTC.